This T cell receptor (beta chain) was identified during a study of CD8+ T cells in alopecia areata. Findings and limits, study-wide: Shared TCR sequences were less clear between patients than in mice, possibly partly from HLA diversity.

Turning to this clone: Its antigen is not known.

Treatment given: oral pan-JAK inhibitor, 5-10 mg twice daily. The CDR3 spans 14 residues. Trimming took off 4 bases at V and 6 bases at J, with 13 bases between the two ends. The germline gives CDR1 SNHLY, CDR2 FYNNEI. cDNA reverse transcribed from extracted RNA served as the sequencing template. Using immunoSEQ multiplex PCR, the repertoire was profiled, and TCRdb retains in-frame clones only, with some absent. Found here are 200,000 to 250,000 clones, around 57% of them singletons; the top ten hold around 1.4%. This chain links TRBV2 with TRBJ2-4, with D uncertain. The source of this sequence is a human donor with alopecia areata. Sequenced material: CD4+ T cells sorted from blood, taken at week 4, from a patient treated with tofacitinib. CDR3 protein: CASSGSGTANIQYF. CDR3 nucleotides: TGTGCCAGCAGTGGTTCGGGTACAGCAAACATTCAGTACTTC.